The 9 T cell receptor beta chains below all came from one sample that was sequenced in a study of blood T cell repertoires in COVID-19. Some clones are missing from TCRdb's copy, which holds only in-frame ones; the method was immunoSEQ multiplex PCR. Of some 75,000 clones in the sample, around 89% were seen once. Sequenced input: peripheral blood. These receptors were collected from a man aged 60 to 75 with acute or convalescent COVID-19.

The chain joins TRBV15 to TRBJ1-1; tentatively, D is TRBD1 (6 bases). Trimming cost V 0 bases and J 5 bases, with 13 bases left between them. The germline gives CDR1 LNHNV, CDR2 YYDKDF (reference sequence). CDR3 size: 15 residues. The CDR3 sequence is CATSRDGAGETEAFF. The CDR3, as DNA: TGTGCCACCAGCAGAGACGGGGCAGGGGAGACTGAAGCTTTCTTT.

This clone was seen only a few times. The genes are TRBV27 and TRBJ1-3, with D perhaps matching TRBD1 (5 bases). The CDR3 is 15 residues long. The V end was cut by 7 bases, the J end by 2 bases, with 15 bases between. In germline, CDR1 is MNHEY, CDR2 SMNVEV (reference sequence). CDR3 protein: CASKFVGQPGNTIYF. The CDR3 DNA follows: TGTGCCAGCAAATTTGTAGGACAACCTGGAAACACCATATATTTT.

CDR3 sequence (DNA): TGTGCCTGCCTGGCTAGCGGGGGAAGGTATACGCAGTATTTT. The encoded protein is CACLASGGRYTQYF. The chain is built from TRBV30 and TRBJ2-3; the match to TRBD2 covers 10 bases. CDR1 and CDR2 from the germline V gene are GTSNPN and SVGIG (reference sequence). The CDR3 length is 14 residues. With V trimmed by 6 bases and J by 7 bases, 10 bases remained unmatched.

V usage is TRBV9 and J usage is TRBJ2-1; 10 bases align to TRBD2. Germline CDR1 is SGDLS and CDR2 is YYNGEE. The CDR3 totals 15 residues. V dropped 2 bases and J dropped 4; count of bases not matched to a gene: 3. CDR3 protein: CASSVISGGYNEQFF. The CDR3 DNA follows: TGTGCCAGCAGCGTGATTAGCGGGGGGTACAATGAGCAGTTCTTC.

The gene calls are TRBV9 and TRBJ2-3, with 9 bases that match TRBD1. The J segment lost 6 bases and the V segment lost 2 bases, leaving 1 base of the junction unmatched. The CDR3 loop spans 13 amino acids. The V gene's germline CDR1 is SGDLS and CDR2 YYNGEE. In DNA form, the CDR3 reads TGTGCCAGCAGCGTCGGACAGGGGGATACGCAGTATTTT. It yields the protein CASSVGQGDTQYF.

This chain connects TRBV11-2 to TRBJ2-2; tentative D call: TRBD1 (5 bases). This CDR3 has 14 residues. CDR1 is SGHAT and CDR2 is FQNNGV in the germline V gene. V gave up 6 bases and J gave up 2 bases, with 10 bases separating them. CDR3 in DNA: TGTGCCAGCAGTAATACAGGAAACACCGGGGAGCTGTTTTTT. Encoded protein: CASSNTGNTGELFF.

This rearrangement joins TRBV6-2 or TRBV6-3 to TRBJ2-5; 9 bases are a match to TRBD1. The CDR3 is 14 residues long. Losses at the gene ends were 0 bases for V and 4 bases for J; bases not matched to a gene: 0. Germline assignment: CDR1 MNHEY and CDR2 SVGEGT. The CDR3 loop is CASSYSTGGETQYF. DNA of the CDR3: TGTGCCAGCAGTTACTCGACAGGGGGAGAGACCCAGTACTTC.

This chain links TRBV27 with TRBJ1-2; TRBD1 might be the D (5 bases). Germline CDR1 reads MNHEY; CDR2 reads SMNVEV (reference sequence). Trimming took off 5 bases at V and 4 bases at J, with 17 bases between the two ends. This CDR3 comprises 15 residues. CDR3: CASSHLPRDSYGYTF. Here the CDR3 DNA reads TGTGCCAGCAGTCACCTTCCTCGCGACAGCTATGGCTACACCTTC.

The rearrangement links TRBV5-1 to TRBJ2-7, with 13 positions matching TRBD2. V dropped 4 bases and J dropped 4; count of bases not matched to a gene: 5. The CDR3 covers 15 residues. CDR1 is SGHRS, CDR2 YFSETQ, per germline. In DNA, the CDR3 is TGCGCCAGCAGCGGCGGGACTAGCGGGGCATACGAGCAGTACTTC. Its translation is CASSGGTSGAYEQYF.